The 27 T cell receptor beta chains presented below share a single source sample, sequenced in a study of T cell responses to AZD1222 COVID-19 vaccine. The assay was immunoSEQ multiplex PCR, and TCRdb's table has in-frame clones only and misses some. The data show about 120,000 clones, with around 93% seen just once and 2.9% held by the top ten. This specimen consisted of peripheral blood, obtained 28 days after the second AZD1222 dose. The receptors were sampled from an adult who received the AZD1222 COVID-19 vaccine.

The chain carries TRBV29-1 and TRBJ1-2; possibly TRBD1 for D (5 bases). V dropped 7 bases and J dropped 3 bases, with 9 bases sitting between them. Per germline, CDR1 SQVTM and CDR2 ANQGSEA. This CDR3 has 11 residues. The CDR3 DNA is TGCAGCGCCGTACAGGACTATGGCTACACCTTC. Protein: CSAVQDYGYTF. Full variable domain (rest looked up from reference TRBV29-1 and TRBJ1-2): SAVISQKPSRDICQRGTSLTIQCQVDSQVTMMFWYRQQPGQSLTLIATANQGSEATYESGFVIDKFPISRPNLTFSTLTVSNMSPEDSSIYLCSAVQDYGYTFGSGTRLTVV.

This chain uses TRBV5-5 with TRBJ2-7, with 10 nucleotides matching TRBD1. There are 15 residues in the CDR3. With V trimmed by 1 base and J by 6 bases, 7 bases remained unmatched. Germline lookup yields CDR1 SGHKS and CDR2 YYEKEE (reference sequence). The CDR3 DNA follows: TGTGCCAGCAGCTTGCCGGGACAGGGGATAGGCGAGCAGTACTTC. Protein sequence: CASSLPGQGIGEQYF.

This clone has just one count. The V gene is TRBV3-1 (or the pseudogene TRBV3-2), the J gene TRBJ1-4; D ambiguous. Germline V gives CDR1 LGHDT, CDR2 YNNKEL (reference sequence). Trimming took 4 bases from V and 7 from J, leaving 10 bases between them. The CDR3 is 13 residues long. CDR3 bases: TGTGCCAGCAGCCGGGTCCCAGTTGAAAAACTGTTTTTT. Amino acid sequence: CASSRVPVEKLFF.

The chain joins TRBV19 to TRBJ1-5; D is unclear. This CDR3 is built from 14 residues. The germline CDR1 and CDR2 sequences are LNHDA and SQIVND (reference sequence). V was pared by 7 bases and J by 3 bases, with 13 bases between. The CDR3 bases are TGTGCCAGTACAGAGAACGTCTTCAATCAGCCCCAGCATTTT. It is translated as CASTENVFNQPQHF.

This rearrangement joins TRBV18 to TRBJ2-5; 9 positions agree with TRBD2. CDR1 is KGHSH and CDR2 is LQKENI in the germline V gene. Trimming at V came to 2 bases and at J to 2 bases, leaving 3 bases not matched to a gene. This CDR3 contains 15 residues. The CDR3 DNA follows: TGTGCCAGCTCACCAATAGCGGGGGTTCAAGAGACCCAGTACTTC. Amino acid sequence: CASSPIAGVQETQYF. Combining the CDR3 with reference TRBV18 and TRBJ2-5 gives the whole variable domain NAGVMQNPRHLVRRRGQEARLRCSPMKGHSHVYWYRQLPEEGLKFMVYLQKENIIDESGMPKERFSAEFPKEGPSILRIQQVVRGDSAAYFCASSPIAGVQETQYFGPGTRLLVL.

This clone showed up just once. The chain uses TRBV7-9 and TRBJ1-1; possible D gene TRBD1, 6 bases. This CDR3 spans 13 amino acids. The V gene's germline CDR1 is SEHNR and CDR2 FQNEAQ (reference sequence). V lost 4 bases to trimming and J lost 7 bases, with 13 bases between them. Here the CDR3 reads CASSWGQSIEAFF. The CDR3 DNA sequence: TGTGCCAGCAGCTGGGGACAAAGTATTGAAGCTTTCTTT.

V is TRBV4-1 and J is TRBJ1-1, with D unclear. V gave up 0 bases and J gave up 1 base, with 9 bases separating them. The CDR3 is 15 residues long. Looked up from germline, CDR1 is MGHRA and CDR2 is YSYEKL. Here the CDR3 reads CASSQDLAGNTEAFF. The DNA for the CDR3 is TGCGCCAGCAGCCAAGATTTGGCGGGGAACACTGAAGCTTTCTTT.

The genes are TRBV7-9 and TRBJ1-1; D possibly corresponds to TRBD1 (5 bases). Germline loops: CDR1 SEHNR, CDR2 FQNEAQ (reference sequence). This CDR3 is 16 amino acids long. Between the trimmed V and J ends, which lost 6 bases and 1 base, there was a span of 18 bases. The CDR3 nucleotides read TGTGCCAGCAGTCGACCGGGGGGTTCGGGGAACACTGAAGCTTTCTTT. It specifies CASSRPGGSGNTEAFF.

The J gene is TRBJ2-3, the V gene TRBV3-1 (or the pseudogene TRBV3-2), with D possibly matching TRBD1 (5 bases). The CDR3 has 15 residues. V gave up 2 bases and J gave up 2 bases, with 11 bases separating them. Germline values: CDR1 LGHDT, CDR2 YNNKEL (reference sequence). The CDR3 reads CASSQLQDITDTQYF. In DNA form, the CDR3 reads TGTGCCAGCAGCCAACTACAGGACATCACAGATACGCAGTATTTT.

This chain connects TRBV29-1 to TRBJ1-4; D may be TRBD1 (5 bases). CDR3 length: 12 amino acids. Germline CDR1 SQVTM, CDR2 ANQGSEA. V was trimmed by 4 bases and J by 8 bases, leaving 11 bases between them. CDR3 amino acids: CSVGSGREKLFF. CDR3 DNA sequence: TGCAGCGTTGGGTCAGGGAGAGAAAAACTGTTTTTT.

The chain couples TRBV3-1 (or the pseudogene TRBV3-2) to TRBJ1-6, with D tentatively TRBD1 (6 bases). CDR3 size: 15 residues. V lost 6 bases, J lost 10 bases, and 19 bases lay in between. Germline V gene data show CDR1 as LGHDT and CDR2 as YNNKEL (reference sequence). The CDR3 region has the DNA TGTGCCAGCAGAGGAACGGACAGCTCCGGCTCACCCCTCCACTTT. Translated, it gives CASRGTDSSGSPLHF.

The chain is built from TRBV11-3 and TRBJ2-7, with TRBD2 identical over 12 bases. CDR3 length: 18 residues. V dropped 1 base and J dropped 2; count of bases not matched to a gene: 9. The germline gives CDR1 SGHNT, CDR2 YENEEA. CDR3 nucleotide sequence: TGTGCCAGCAGCTTAGGCGACCCTGGACTAGCGGGACCCTACGAGCAGTACTTC. Translated: CASSLGDPGLAGPYEQYF.

The chain recombines TRBV5-4 with TRBJ2-2; 7 bases align to TRBD1. The CDR3 has 16 amino acids. With V trimmed by 1 base and J by 0 bases, 3 bases remained unmatched. Looked up from germline, CDR1 is SGHNT and CDR2 is YYREEE (reference sequence). CDR3 loop: CASSLYGTANTGELFF. CDR3 in DNA: TGTGCCAGCAGCTTGTATGGGACAGCGAACACCGGGGAGCTGTTTTTT.

The chain carries TRBV29-1 and TRBJ2-4; D uncertain. This CDR3 has 14 amino acids. Germline CDR1 reads SQVTM; CDR2 reads ANQGSEA. V lost 5 bases, J lost 0 bases, and 11 bases lay in between. CDR3 sequence: CSVRAVLAKNIQYF. The CDR3, as DNA: TGCAGCGTTCGTGCCGTGCTAGCCAAAAACATTCAGTACTTC.

The chain links TRBV4-1 to TRBJ2-6; 7 bases line up with TRBD1. The germline V gene has CDR1 MGHRA and CDR2 YSYEKL. This CDR3 contains 15 residues. Trimming removed 7 bases from V and 2 bases from J; junction bases left unmatched: 5. CDR3 sequence (DNA): TGCGCCAGCACCTCCGACAGGGCTGGGGCCAACGTCCTGACTTTC. Translated: CASTSDRAGANVLTF.

The V gene is TRBV13, the J gene TRBJ1-2; D might be TRBD1 (6 bases). CDR1 is PRHDT, CDR2 FYEKMQ, per germline (reference sequence). Deletions cut 6 bases from V and 8 bases from J, with 19 bases between. CDR3 length: 14 amino acids. In DNA, the CDR3 is TGTGCCAGCAGGGGAGCCGGGGGCCCCGGCGGCTACACCTTC. Translating it yields CASRGAGGPGGYTF.

This chain joins TRBV7-8 and TRBJ1-1; 7 positions match TRBD1. The CDR3 length is 14 residues. V shed 4 bases and J 5 bases; nucleotides not matched to a gene: 7. From germline, CDR1 is SGHVS and CDR2 FQNEAQ. CDR3: CASSSRGYVTEAFF. CDR3 nucleotides: TGTGCCAGCAGCTCCAGGGGGTACGTAACTGAAGCTTTCTTT.

The chain is built from TRBV7-9 and TRBJ2-7, with D tentatively TRBD1 (6 bases). The CDR3 is made up of 13 amino acids. The germline V gene has CDR1 SEHNR and CDR2 FQNEAQ (reference sequence). Deletions cut 2 bases from V and 3 bases from J, with 8 bases between. CDR3 protein: CASSLTGNYEQYF. In DNA, the CDR3 is TGTGCCAGCAGCTTAACAGGGAACTACGAGCAGTACTTC.

The chain joins TRBV18 to TRBJ2-7; the D call may be TRBD1 or TRBD2 (5 bases each). This CDR3 is 13 amino acids long. V was cut by 5 bases and J by 6 bases, with 14 bases left in between. Germline values: CDR1 KGHSH, CDR2 LQKENI. The DNA for the CDR3 is TGTGCCAGCTCATCCGGGACGCCGCCCGAGCAGTACTTC. Protein: CASSSGTPPEQYF.

This rearrangement joins TRBV6-5 to TRBJ1-6; 7 nucleotides match TRBD1. V shed 5 bases, J shed 9 bases, and the junction held 4 bases outside the gene matches. Germline V gene data show CDR1 as MNHEY and CDR2 as SVGAGI. There are 13 residues in the CDR3. CDR3 sequence: CASSRTGVSPLHF. In DNA form, the CDR3 reads TGTGCCAGCAGTAGAACAGGGGTTTCACCCCTCCACTTT.

The V call is TRBV4-2, the J call TRBJ2-2; unclear D gene. The CDR3 spans 16 residues. The ends were cut back, 4 bases at V and 0 bases at J, with 12 bases in the middle. Germline V gene sequence: CDR1 LGHNA, CDR2 YNFKEQ. The CDR3 sequence: CASSPNVGSNTGELFF. CDR3 nucleotides: TGTGCCAGCAGCCCGAACGTTGGATCGAACACCGGGGAGCTGTTTTTT.

The chain uses TRBV28 and TRBJ1-1, with a weak D call TRBD1 (5 bases). V was trimmed by 3 bases and J by 0 bases, leaving 11 bases between them. CDR1 and CDR2 (germline): MDHEN, SYDVKM. The CDR3 contains 15 residues. CDR3 in amino acids: CASSFRPGMNTEAFF. The CDR3 bases are TGTGCCAGCAGTTTTCGTCCAGGGATGAACACTGAAGCTTTCTTT.

In DNA, the CDR3 is TGTGCCAGCAGCTTTCCGGGTTCCTCCTACGAGCAGTACTTC. Translating gives CASSFPGSSYEQYF. The genes are TRBV7-9 and TRBJ2-7; no clear D. The V gene's germline CDR1 is SEHNR and CDR2 FQNEAQ (reference sequence). The V and J ends lost 3 bases and 0 bases respectively, with 9 bases between them. CDR3 size: 14 residues.

The gene calls are TRBV19 and TRBJ1-6, with unresolved D. The CDR3 sequence is 18 residues long. The germline CDR1 and CDR2 sequences are LNHDA and SQIVND (reference sequence). The V gene lost 5 bases and the J gene lost 0 bases, with 17 bases spanning the gap. CDR3 nucleotide sequence: TGTGCCAGTAGTTATAGACCGACCTCGAGCTCCTATAATTCACCCCTCCACTTT. This sequence encodes CASSYRPTSSSYNSPLHF.

The chain links TRBV24-1 to TRBJ2-3; 8 nucleotides align to TRBD2. This CDR3 has 14 residues. Germline V gene sequence: CDR1 KGHDR, CDR2 SFDVKD. After removal of 6 bases from V and 2 bases from J, the junction contained 3 bases not matched to a gene. In nucleotides, the CDR3 is TGTGCCACCAGTAGCGGGAGTCCCACAGATACGCAGTATTTT. Translated, it gives CATSSGSPTDTQYF.

This rearrangement joins TRBV9 to TRBJ1-6, with TRBD1 matching over 9 bases. The trim removed 4 bases at V and 8 bases at J, leaving 4 bases unmatched. The CDR3 consists of 14 residues. CDR1 is SGDLS, CDR2 YYNGEE, per germline. The CDR3 loop is CASSPTGGDSPLHF. The CDR3 nucleotides are TGTGCCAGCAGCCCCACAGGGGGCGATTCACCCCTCCACTTT.

The genes are TRBV6-1 and TRBJ1-2; D not certain. There are 14 residues in the CDR3. Germline values: CDR1 MNHNS, CDR2 SASEGT. Trimming shortened V by 2 bases and J by 5 bases, and 12 bases separated the two germline ends. CDR3 residues: CASSELGSRYGYTF. The CDR3 coding sequence is TGTGCCAGCAGTGAATTGGGGAGTCGGTATGGCTACACCTTC.